Reported below is one TCR beta chain. Per germline, CDR1 SGHRS and CDR2 YFSETQ. Trimming stripped 0 bases from V and 3 bases from J, with 12 bases between. The CDR3 extends over 16 amino acids. The data were taken from a study of blood T cell repertoires in COVID-19. Across the whole study: Acute-phase and convalescent COVID-19 samples originated in the United States, Italy and Spain. The analysed material was cDNA or gDNA that came from T cells, B-cell-depleted T cells, or PBMCs.

Profiling relied on immunoSEQ multiplex PCR, and the TCRdb table lists in-frame clones only, not all of them. This sample has 45,000 to 55,000 clones, with approximately 82% found just once. Sequencing was performed on peripheral blood. This TCR was recovered from a human donor in a cohort sampled during active COVID-19. The gene calls are TRBV5-1 and TRBJ1-4, with D perhaps TRBD1 (5 bases). This CDR3 is CASSLGPTGANEKLFF. In DNA form, the CDR3 reads TGCGCCAGCAGCTTGGGGCCCACGGGGGCTAATGAAAAACTGTTTTTT. Using reference TRBV5-1 and TRBJ1-4 for the parts outside the CDR3, the full variable domain is KAGVTQTPRYLIKTRGQQVTLSCSPISGHRSVSWYQQTPGQGLQFLFEYFSETQRNKGNFPGRFSGRQFSNSRSEMNVSTLELGDSALYLCASSLGPTGANEKLFFGSGTQLSVL.